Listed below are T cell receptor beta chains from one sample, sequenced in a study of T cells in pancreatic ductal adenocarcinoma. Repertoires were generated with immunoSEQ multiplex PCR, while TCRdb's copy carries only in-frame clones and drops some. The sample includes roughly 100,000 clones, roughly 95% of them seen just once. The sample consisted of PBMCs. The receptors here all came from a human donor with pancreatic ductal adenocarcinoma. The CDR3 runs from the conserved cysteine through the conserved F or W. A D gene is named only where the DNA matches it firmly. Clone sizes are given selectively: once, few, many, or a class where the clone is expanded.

TGTGCCAGCAGTTGGGACACGAACACCGGGGAGCTGTTTTTT	CASSWDTNTGELFF	TRBV6-6	NA	TRBJ2-2	NA
TGTGCCAGTTCCGCCGGGACACTTTATACCGGGGAGCTGTTTTTT	CASSAGTLYTGELFF	TRBV19	NA	TRBJ2-2	NA
TGTGCCAGCAGCGTAGAATCAGGGGGCTGGTCAGATACGCAGTATTTT	CASSVESGGWSDTQYF	TRBV9	TRBD1	TRBJ2-3	NA
TGTGCCAGCAGCGGGACTAGCGGGTACCAAGAGACCCAGTACTTC	CASSGTSGYQETQYF	TRBV6-1	TRBD2	TRBJ2-5	NA
TGTGCCAGCACATTCCCAACAGATACGCAGTATTTT	CASTFPTDTQYF	TRBV7-9	NA	TRBJ2-3	NA
TGTGCCAGCAGCTTAGCGGAGGACCCCCGTCGCGAGCAGTACTTC	CASSLAEDPRREQYF	TRBV7-9	NA	TRBJ2-7	NA
TGCGCCAGCAGCTCCTACGATTCTGAAGCTTTCTTT	CASSSYDSEAFF	TRBV5-1	NA	TRBJ1-1	once
TGTGCCAGCCCTACAACAGGGAACAATCAGCCCCAGCATTTT	CASPTTGNNQPQHF	TRBV6-4	NA	TRBJ1-5	NA
TGTGCCAGCAGCCCTCTCGGAGGCACAGATACGCAGTATTTT	CASSPLGGTDTQYF	TRBV9	NA	TRBJ2-3	NA
TGTGCCAGCAGGAGGGGGACTACTTACGAGCAGTACTTC	CASRRGTTYEQYF	TRBV6-5	NA	TRBJ2-7	NA
TGTGCCTCTACGGGTGGGGGGTCTGGAAACACCATATATTTT	CASTGGGSGNTIYF	TRBV10-3	NA	TRBJ1-3	NA
TGCGCCAGCAGTACAGGCCCCTACGAGCAGTACTTC	CASSTGPYEQYF	TRBV5-1	NA	TRBJ2-7	NA
TGTGCCAGCAGCCTCTCGGGAGCCACTTCCACCGGGGAGCTGTTTTTT	CASSLSGATSTGELFF	TRBV4-2	NA	TRBJ2-2	NA
TGTGCCAGCTCCCCCCGGGGACAGGGGGCGGATGAGCAGTTCTTC	CASSPRGQGADEQFF	TRBV7-3	TRBD1	TRBJ2-1	NA
TGCGCCAGCAGCCGGGACAGCACTAACTATGGCTACACCTTC	CASSRDSTNYGYTF	TRBV5-1	TRBD1	TRBJ1-2	NA
TGCAGTGCCCCCGGAGCCGTCGAGCAGTACTTC	CSAPGAVEQYF	TRBV20-1	NA	TRBJ2-7	NA
TGTGCCAGCGGAGGGACTTGGACTGAAAAACTGTTTTTT	CASGGTWTEKLFF	TRBV25-1	NA	TRBJ1-4	NA
TGTGTTCCCGTGGGGAGTGTAAGTCGGGAGACCCAGTACTTC	CVPVGSVSRETQYF	TRBV10-3	NA	TRBJ2-5	NA
TGTGCCAGTATCCCCGGGACAGGCTGGGGCGGGGAGCTGTTTTTT	CASIPGTGWGGELFF	TRBV19	TRBD1	TRBJ2-2	NA
TGTGCCAGCAGGCGAGCGAGCTCCACAGATACGCAGTATTTT	CASRRASSTDTQYF	TRBV6-1	NA	TRBJ2-3	NA
TGTGCCAGCAGCTTAGTTGAGGGTCCCTCTGGAAACACCATATATTTT	CASSLVEGPSGNTIYF	TRBV11-3	NA	TRBJ1-3	NA
TGTGCCTGGAGTCGACAGGGGGCTCAGCCCCAGCATTTT	CAWSRQGAQPQHF	TRBV30	TRBD1	TRBJ1-5	NA
TGTGCCAGCAGCCTCACAGCTGCCGGGGCCAACGTCCTGACTTTC	CASSLTAAGANVLTF	TRBV7-9	NA	TRBJ2-6	NA
TGTGCCAGCAGCGTGGGACTAGCGGGGACCGGGGAGCTGTTTTTT	CASSVGLAGTGELFF	TRBV9	TRBD2	TRBJ2-2	NA
TGTGCCAGCAGTTATCGGGGGAGAAGCCGGCCCTACGAGCAGTACTTC	CASSYRGRSRPYEQYF	TRBV6-7	NA	TRBJ2-7	once
TGTGCCAGCAGCTTAGGTTTCGGGGTATACAATGAGCAGTTCTTC	CASSLGFGVYNEQFF	TRBV11-1	NA	TRBJ2-1	NA
TGTGCCAGCAGTTTAAAGGGCCAGGGCTACGAGCAGTACTTC	CASSLKGQGYEQYF	TRBV27	NA	TRBJ2-7	NA
TGTGCCAGCAGCTTAGCTAGCGGAAGCTCCTACGAGCAGTACTTC	CASSLASGSSYEQYF	TRBV7-3	TRBD2	TRBJ2-7	NA
TGTGCCAGCAGCTTATTGCTCGGGATCGAGCAGTACTTC	CASSLLLGIEQYF	TRBV11-2	NA	TRBJ2-7	NA
TGTGCCAGCAGCTTAGGACAGCTTACCGGGGAGCTGTTTTTT	CASSLGQLTGELFF	TRBV7-9	NA	TRBJ2-2	NA
TGTGCCAGCCATAAATCACTAGCGATTGTAGATACGCAGTATTTT	CASHKSLAIVDTQYF	TRBV6-6	TRBD2	TRBJ2-3	NA
TGTGCCAGCAGCTTAGCACAGGGGACCGGGGAGCTGTTTTTT	CASSLAQGTGELFF	TRBV7-9	TRBD1	TRBJ2-2	NA
TGCGCCAGCAGCCAACCCTGGGGTAGAGGCCTCGGGAGCGAGCAGTACTTC	CASSQPWGRGLGSEQYF	TRBV4-1	NA	TRBJ2-7	NA
TGTGCCAGTGCCCGGGGGGCCGGGGAGCTGTTTTTT	CASARGAGELFF	TRBV6-5	TRBD2	TRBJ2-2	NA
TGTGCCAGCAGCTTAGCAGCCTTACAGGGGAACACAGATACGCAGTATTTT	CASSLAALQGNTDTQYF	TRBV7-9	TRBD1	TRBJ2-3	NA
TGTGCCATCAGTGAGTCGTTTAGGACAGGACACACAGATACGCAGTATTTT	CAISESFRTGHTDTQYF	TRBV10-3	TRBD1	TRBJ2-3	NA
TGTGCCAGCAGCCCGTCGGCCGGGGTAATGAACACTGAAGCTTTCTTT	CASSPSAGVMNTEAFF	TRBV4-2	NA	TRBJ1-1	NA